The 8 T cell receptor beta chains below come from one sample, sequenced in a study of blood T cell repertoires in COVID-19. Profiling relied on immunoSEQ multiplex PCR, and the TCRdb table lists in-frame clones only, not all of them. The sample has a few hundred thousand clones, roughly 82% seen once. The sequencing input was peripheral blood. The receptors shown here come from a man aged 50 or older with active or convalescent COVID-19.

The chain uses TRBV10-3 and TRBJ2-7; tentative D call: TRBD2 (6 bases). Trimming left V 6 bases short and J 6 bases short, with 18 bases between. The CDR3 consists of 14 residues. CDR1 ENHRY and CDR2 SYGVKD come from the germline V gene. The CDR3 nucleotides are TGTGCCATCAGGAGGGACTCATCAGGCGGCGAGCAGTACGTC. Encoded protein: CAIRRDSSGGEQYV.

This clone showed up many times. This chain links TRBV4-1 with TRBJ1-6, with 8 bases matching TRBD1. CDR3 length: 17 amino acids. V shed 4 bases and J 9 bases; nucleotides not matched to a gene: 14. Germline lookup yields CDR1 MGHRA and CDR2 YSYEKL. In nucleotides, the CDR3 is TGCGCCAGCAGCCCTTCCAGGGGGCGCGTGTCGGGTTCACCCCTCCACTTT. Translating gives CASSPSRGRVSGSPLHF.

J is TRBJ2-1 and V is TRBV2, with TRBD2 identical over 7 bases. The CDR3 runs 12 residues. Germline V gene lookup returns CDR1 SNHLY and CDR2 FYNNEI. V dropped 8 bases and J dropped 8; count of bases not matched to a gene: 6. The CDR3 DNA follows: TGTGCCAGCGGGGGGGGTTTCTATGAGCAGTTCTTC. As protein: CASGGGFYEQFF.

The CDR3 nucleotides are TGTGCCAGCAGCCAAGATGGGCCCCACGAGCAGTACGTC. This sequence encodes CASSQDGPHEQYV. This chain joins TRBV3-1 (or the pseudogene TRBV3-2) and TRBJ2-7; no reliable D call. The ends were cut back, 0 bases at V and 5 bases at J, with 8 bases in the middle. The CDR3 sequence is 13 residues long. Per the germline V gene, CDR1 is LGHDT and CDR2 is YNNKEL (reference sequence).

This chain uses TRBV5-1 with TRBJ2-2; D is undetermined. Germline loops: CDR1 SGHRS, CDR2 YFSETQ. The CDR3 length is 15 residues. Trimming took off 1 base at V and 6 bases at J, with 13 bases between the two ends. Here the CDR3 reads CASSLNSPPAGELFF. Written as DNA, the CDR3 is TGCGCCAGCAGCTTGAATTCCCCCCCCGCCGGGGAGCTGTTTTTT. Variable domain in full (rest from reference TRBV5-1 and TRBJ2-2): KAGVTQTPRYLIKTRGQQVTLSCSPISGHRSVSWYQQTPGQGLQFLFEYFSETQRNKGNFPGRFSGRQFSNSRSEMNVSTLELGDSALYLCASSLNSPPAGELFFGEGSRLTVL.

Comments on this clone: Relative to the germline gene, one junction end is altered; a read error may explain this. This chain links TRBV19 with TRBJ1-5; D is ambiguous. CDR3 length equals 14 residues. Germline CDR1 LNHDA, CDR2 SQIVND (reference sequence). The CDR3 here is CASSAKTPNRPQHF. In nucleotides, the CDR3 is TGTGCCAGTAGTGCTAAGACACCCAATCGGCCCCAGCATTTT.

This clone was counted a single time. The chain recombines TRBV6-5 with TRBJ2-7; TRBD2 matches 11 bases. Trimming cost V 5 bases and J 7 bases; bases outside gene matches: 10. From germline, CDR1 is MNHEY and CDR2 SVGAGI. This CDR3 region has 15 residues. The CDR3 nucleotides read TGTGCCAGCAGTCAGCCGGGACTAGCGGCGGAAGAGCAGTACTTC. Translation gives CASSQPGLAAEEQYF.

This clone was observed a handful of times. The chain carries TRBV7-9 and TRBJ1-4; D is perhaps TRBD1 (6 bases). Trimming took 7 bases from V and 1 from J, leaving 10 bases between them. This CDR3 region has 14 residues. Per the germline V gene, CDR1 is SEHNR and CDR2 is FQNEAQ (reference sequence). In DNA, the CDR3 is TGTGCCAGCAAGGTCAGGGGAACTAATGAAAAACTGTTTTTT. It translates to CASKVRGTNEKLFF.